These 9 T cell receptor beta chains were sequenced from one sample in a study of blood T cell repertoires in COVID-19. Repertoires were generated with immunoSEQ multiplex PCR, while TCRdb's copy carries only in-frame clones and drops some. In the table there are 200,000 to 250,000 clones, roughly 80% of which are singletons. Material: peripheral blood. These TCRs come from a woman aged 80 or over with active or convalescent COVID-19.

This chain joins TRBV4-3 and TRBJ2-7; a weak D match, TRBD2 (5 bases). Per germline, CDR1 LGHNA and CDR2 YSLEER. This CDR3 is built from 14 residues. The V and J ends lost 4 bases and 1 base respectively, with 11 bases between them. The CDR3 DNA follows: TGCGCCAGCAGCCCGGAGGTGTTTTCCTACGAGCAGTACTTC. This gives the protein CASSPEVFSYEQYF.

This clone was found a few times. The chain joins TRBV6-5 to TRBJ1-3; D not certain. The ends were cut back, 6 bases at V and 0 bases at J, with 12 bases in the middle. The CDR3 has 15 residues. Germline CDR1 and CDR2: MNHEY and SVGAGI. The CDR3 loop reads CASRTSGVSGNTIYF. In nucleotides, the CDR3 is TGTGCCAGCAGGACTTCCGGGGTCTCTGGAAACACCATATATTTT.

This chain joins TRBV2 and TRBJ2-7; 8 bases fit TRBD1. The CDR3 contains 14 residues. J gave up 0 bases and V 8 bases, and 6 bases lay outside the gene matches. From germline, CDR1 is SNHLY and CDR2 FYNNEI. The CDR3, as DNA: TGTGCCAGCGGCCGGGACAGGAGCTCCTACGAGCAGTACTTC. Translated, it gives CASGRDRSSYEQYF.

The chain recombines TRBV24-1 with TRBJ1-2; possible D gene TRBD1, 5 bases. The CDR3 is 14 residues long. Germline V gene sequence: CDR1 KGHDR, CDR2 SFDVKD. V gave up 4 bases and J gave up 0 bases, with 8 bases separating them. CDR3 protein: CATSDRQTNYGYTF. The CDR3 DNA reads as TGTGCCACCAGTGACAGACAGACTAACTATGGCTACACCTTC.

CDR3: CASSAAGGFSNQPQHF. CDR3 sequence (DNA): TGTGCCAGCAGCGCCGCAGGGGGCTTTAGCAATCAGCCCCAGCATTTT. The chain couples TRBV7-8 to TRBJ1-5; the match to TRBD1 covers 8 bases. Looked up from germline, CDR1 is SGHVS and CDR2 is FQNEAQ. The CDR3 consists of 16 residues. The ends lost 5 bases at V and 0 bases at J; junction bases unmatched: 6.

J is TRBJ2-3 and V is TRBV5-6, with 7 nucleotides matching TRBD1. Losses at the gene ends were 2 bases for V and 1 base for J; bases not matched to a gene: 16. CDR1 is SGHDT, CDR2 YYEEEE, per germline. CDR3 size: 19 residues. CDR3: CASSFAGTATPQGTDTQYF. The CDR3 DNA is TGTGCCAGCAGCTTTGCTGGGACAGCCACCCCTCAGGGCACAGATACGCAGTATTTT.

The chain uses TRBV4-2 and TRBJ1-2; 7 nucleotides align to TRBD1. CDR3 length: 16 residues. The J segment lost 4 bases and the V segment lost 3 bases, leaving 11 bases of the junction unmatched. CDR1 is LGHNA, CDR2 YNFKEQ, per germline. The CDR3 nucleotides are TGTGCCAGCAGCCACTCCGGGACAGAGACTTCCTATGGCTACACCTTC. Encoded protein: CASSHSGTETSYGYTF.

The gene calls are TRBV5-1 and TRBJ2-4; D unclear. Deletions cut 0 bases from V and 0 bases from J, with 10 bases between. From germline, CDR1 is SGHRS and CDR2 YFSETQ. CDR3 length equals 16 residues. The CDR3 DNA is TGCGCCAGCAGCTTGGTGCCCGAGCTAGCCAAAAACATTCAGTACTTC. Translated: CASSLVPELAKNIQYF.

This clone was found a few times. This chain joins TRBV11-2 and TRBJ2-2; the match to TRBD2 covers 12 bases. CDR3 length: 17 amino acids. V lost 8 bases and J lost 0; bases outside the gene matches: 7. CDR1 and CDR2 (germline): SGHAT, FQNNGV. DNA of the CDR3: TGTGCCAGCTCCGGACTAGCGGGAACAGCGAACACCGGGGAGCTGTTTTTT. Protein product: CASSGLAGTANTGELFF.